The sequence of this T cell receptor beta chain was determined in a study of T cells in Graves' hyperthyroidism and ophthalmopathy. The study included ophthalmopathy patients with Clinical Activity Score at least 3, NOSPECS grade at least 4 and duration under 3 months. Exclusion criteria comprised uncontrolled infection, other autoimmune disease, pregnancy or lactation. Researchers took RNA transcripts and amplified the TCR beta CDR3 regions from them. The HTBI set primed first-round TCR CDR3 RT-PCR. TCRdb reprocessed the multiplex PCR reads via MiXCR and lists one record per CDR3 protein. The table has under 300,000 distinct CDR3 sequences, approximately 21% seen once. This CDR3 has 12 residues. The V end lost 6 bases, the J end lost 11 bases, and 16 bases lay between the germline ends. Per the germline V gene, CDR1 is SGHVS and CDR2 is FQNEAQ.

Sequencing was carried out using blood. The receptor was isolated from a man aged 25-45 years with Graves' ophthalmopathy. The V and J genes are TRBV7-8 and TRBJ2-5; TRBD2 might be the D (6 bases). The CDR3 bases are TGTGCCAGCAGAGAGGAGGGTTGGCTACAGTACTTC. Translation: CASREEGWLQYF.